A single sample is the source of the 30 T cell receptor beta chains below, sequenced in a study of blood T cell repertoires in COVID-19. The data were produced by immunoSEQ multiplex PCR, yet TCRdb's version contains in-frame clones alone and is incomplete. The sample consists of approximately 300,000 clones, about nine tenths of them appearing once. The source material was peripheral blood. The source is a man aged 18 to 35 with active or convalescent COVID-19.

The J gene is TRBJ2-1, the V gene TRBV28; the D gene is possibly TRBD2 (5 bases). The CDR3 consists of 13 residues. Germline V lookup: CDR1 MDHEN, CDR2 SYDVKM. V was shortened by 7 bases and J by 5 bases, with 12 bases between the two germline ends. CDR3 nucleotides: TGTGCCAGCAACGGGAAAAGCCACAATGAGCAGTTCTTC. Protein sequence: CASNGKSHNEQFF.

This clone has a single count. The gene calls are TRBV7-8 and TRBJ2-7; D remains ambiguous. Germline values: CDR1 SGHVS, CDR2 FQNEAQ. V dropped 7 bases and J dropped 0 bases, with 16 bases sitting between them. This CDR3 has 15 residues. This CDR3 reads CASTLGLSASYEQYF. The CDR3 DNA follows: TGTGCCAGCACCCTAGGATTATCAGCCTCCTACGAGCAGTACTTC. The entire variable domain, with the rest obtained from reference TRBV7-8 and TRBJ2-7, is as follows: GAGVSQSPRYKVAKRGQDVALRCDPISGHVSLFWYQQALGQGPEFLTYFQNEAQLDKSGLPSDRFFAERPEGSVSTLKIQRTQQEDSAVYLCASTLGLSASYEQYFGPGTRLTVT.

The V gene is TRBV5-1, the J gene TRBJ2-1; no firm D call. The CDR3 runs to 14 residues. Trimming removed 0 bases at V and 8 bases at J, with 12 bases between. Germline lookup yields CDR1 SGHRS and CDR2 YFSETQ. The CDR3 nucleotides read TGCGCCAGCAGCTTGGGTCGCGGAGTCGATGAGCAGTTCTTC. It encodes CASSLGRGVDEQFF.

This chain links TRBV12-3 or TRBV12-4 with TRBJ2-1, with a weak D call TRBD1 (5 bases). The CDR3 totals 13 residues. Trimming cost V 2 bases and J 7 bases, with 9 bases left between them. CDR3: CASSLNRWNEQFF. For the CDR3, the DNA is TGTGCCAGCAGTTTAAACAGGTGGAATGAGCAGTTCTTC.

This sequence joins TRBV6-5 and TRBJ2-7, with TRBD2 as a possible D gene (6 bases). The length of the CDR3 is 15 residues. V was clipped by 0 bases and J by 0 bases, with 9 bases between them. The V gene's germline CDR1 is MNHEY and CDR2 SVGAGI. CDR3 sequence reads: CASSYSEGSSYEQYF. The CDR3 region has the DNA TGTGCCAGCAGTTACTCGGAGGGGAGCTCCTACGAGCAGTACTTC.

The J gene is TRBJ2-7, the V gene TRBV6-2 or TRBV6-3, with a weak D call TRBD2 (5 bases). There are 15 residues in the CDR3. The V gene's germline CDR1 is MNHEY and CDR2 SVGEGT. Trimming pared 1 base from V and 4 bases from J, leaving 14 bases between. In DNA form, the CDR3 reads TGTGCCAGCAGTTACTGGGTAGGAGGAAAGTACGAGCAGTACTTC. Translation: CASSYWVGGKYEQYF.

The chain recombines TRBV7-9 with TRBJ1-1; D gene uncertain. Deletions cut 5 bases from V and 5 bases from J, with 24 bases between. Germline-derived CDR1 and CDR2 are SEHNR and FQNEAQ (reference sequence). This CDR3 region has 17 residues. CDR3 in amino acids: CASSPKNFGGSRTEAFF. CDR3 sequence (DNA): TGTGCCAGCAGCCCTAAGAACTTTGGCGGAAGCCGGACTGAAGCTTTCTTT.

V and J are TRBV6-5 and TRBJ2-5, with TRBD1 as a possible D gene (6 bases). CDR1 and CDR2 (germline): MNHEY, SVGAGI. The CDR3 loop spans 14 amino acids. V was shortened by 0 bases and J by 4 bases, with 9 bases between the two germline ends. For the CDR3, the DNA is TGTGCCAGCAGTTACTCGGCAGGGGCAGAGACCCAGTACTTC. It translates to CASSYSAGAETQYF.

CDR3 loop: CASSVGTGAAFYGYTF. CDR3 coding DNA: TGTGCCAGCAGCGTAGGGACAGGGGCCGCTTTCTATGGCTACACCTTC. V is TRBV9 and J is TRBJ1-2; TRBD1 aligns across 9 bases. The CDR3 runs to 16 residues. V was clipped by 0 bases and J by 4 bases; unmatched bases: 7. Germline CDR1 and CDR2: SGDLS and YYNGEE.

The CDR3 nucleotides read TGTGCCAGCAGCTTGTCATCTGGAAACACCATATATTTT. This sequence encodes CASSLSSGNTIYF. The J gene is TRBJ1-3, the V gene TRBV5-6; D gene uncertain. The CDR3 is made up of 13 amino acids. Germline CDR1 reads SGHDT; CDR2 reads YYEEEE. Deletions cut 1 base from V and 1 base from J, with 3 bases between. Based on the CDR3 plus reference TRBV5-6 and TRBJ1-3, the full variable domain is DAGVTQSPTHLIKTRGQQVTLRCSPKSGHDTVSWYQQALGQGPQFIFQYYEEEERQRGNFPDRFSGHQFPNYSSELNVNALLLGDSALYLCASSLSSGNTIYFGEGSWLTVV.

V usage is TRBV6-2 or TRBV6-3 and J usage is TRBJ2-7, with D possibly being TRBD2 (6 bases). This CDR3 contains 16 residues. V lost 4 bases, J lost 2 bases, and 18 bases lay in between. The V gene's germline CDR1 is MNHEY and CDR2 SVGEGT. The CDR3 protein is CASSSPFSGNTYEQYF. The CDR3 nucleotides are TGTGCCAGCAGTTCTCCGTTTAGCGGCAATACCTACGAGCAGTACTTC.

V gene TRBV27 combines with J gene TRBJ1-2, with 8 positions matching TRBD1. V lost 5 bases and J lost 8; bases outside the gene matches: 7. Looked up from germline, CDR1 is MNHEY and CDR2 is SMNVEV (reference sequence). The CDR3 is 13 residues long. The CDR3, as DNA: TGTGCCAGCAGTCCACAGGGGGAGTACGGCTACACCTTC. Protein sequence: CASSPQGEYGYTF.

This clone appeared many times. V gene TRBV9 combines with J gene TRBJ1-1; D is possibly TRBD1 (5 bases). The V gene's germline CDR1 is SGDLS and CDR2 YYNGEE. With 4 bases removed from V and 0 bases from J, the gap between germline ends came to 13 bases. The CDR3 covers 15 residues. DNA of the CDR3: TGTGCCAGCAGCATTCTGACAGATATGAACACTGAAGCTTTCTTT. This translates into CASSILTDMNTEAFF.

This chain links TRBV28 with TRBJ2-6; D is uncertain. The CDR3 is 13 residues long. The germline V gene encodes CDR1 MDHEN and CDR2 SYDVKM. V gave up 5 bases and J gave up 4 bases, with 6 bases separating them. The CDR3 loop reads CASSELGANVLTF. Written as DNA, the CDR3 is TGTGCCAGCAGTGAGTTGGGGGCCAACGTCCTGACTTTC.

The chain couples TRBV28 to TRBJ2-3; maybe TRBD1 (5 bases). Trimming took off 5 bases at V and 1 base at J, with 10 bases between the two ends. The CDR3 is 14 residues long. Germline lookup yields CDR1 MDHEN and CDR2 SYDVKM. The DNA for the CDR3 is TGTGCCAGCAGTATCAGGGTACGCACAGATACGCAGTATTTT. Its protein product is CASSIRVRTDTQYF.

The chain uses TRBV10-3 and TRBJ1-2; a weak D match, TRBD1 (5 bases). This CDR3 is 14 amino acids long. The V end lost 6 bases, the J end lost 9 bases, and 20 bases lay between the germline ends. CDR1 ENHRY and CDR2 SYGVKD come from the germline V gene. The CDR3 nucleotides read TGTGCCATCAGCGACAAGACAGAGACGTATCGCTACACCTTC. The encoded protein is CAISDKTETYRYTF.

CDR3 sequence reads: CASTRLGQDSPLHF. The CDR3 DNA reads TGTGCCAGCACCAGACTAGGACAGGATTCACCCCTCCACTTT. The gene calls are TRBV5-6 and TRBJ1-6, with 7 bases identical to TRBD1. This CDR3 comprises 14 residues. Trimming took 6 bases from V and 8 from J; bases not matched to a gene: 8. Germline loops: CDR1 SGHDT, CDR2 YYEEEE.

The V and J genes are TRBV6-2 or TRBV6-3 and TRBJ2-1, with D unclear. This CDR3 has 15 residues. V was pared by 0 bases and J by 0 bases, with 6 bases between. Germline V gives CDR1 MNHEY, CDR2 SVGEGT. The CDR3: CASSYSAASYNEQFF. DNA for the CDR3: TGTGCCAGCAGTTACTCCGCGGCCTCCTACAATGAGCAGTTCTTC.

Only one count was recorded for this clone. The chain employs TRBV5-1 and TRBJ1-1, with D possibly being TRBD1 (5 bases). The CDR3 sequence is 14 residues long. Trimming removed 4 bases from V and 10 bases from J, with 20 bases in between. The germline CDR1 and CDR2 sequences are SGHRS and YFSETQ. In nucleotides, the CDR3 is TGCGCCAGCAGCCCCTACCTGGACACCTCGCGAGCTTTCTTT. It codes for CASSPYLDTSRAFF.

The rearrangement joins TRBV27 to TRBJ1-6, with a possible D match to TRBD1 (5 bases). CDR3 size: 13 residues. Germline CDR1 reads MNHEY; CDR2 reads SMNVEV (reference sequence). V dropped 7 bases and J dropped 10 bases, with 14 bases sitting between them. Here the CDR3 DNA reads TGTGCCAGCACTTTGGGGCTTCGGTCACCCCTCCACTTT. Translated, it gives CASTLGLRSPLHF.

The V gene is TRBV18, the J gene TRBJ1-6, with 12 bases matching TRBD1. Per germline, CDR1 KGHSH and CDR2 LQKENI. V dropped 5 bases and J dropped 7; count of bases not matched to a gene: 6. There are 16 residues in the CDR3. The chain's CDR3 is CASSTGQGAWNSPLHF. CDR3 coding DNA: TGTGCCAGCTCAACGGGACAGGGGGCTTGGAATTCACCCCTCCACTTT.

The rearrangement uses TRBV4-3 and TRBJ2-7; 7 nucleotides agree with TRBD1. The CDR3 contains 17 residues. V shed 1 base and J 6 bases; nucleotides not matched to a gene: 15. CDR1 is LGHNA and CDR2 is YSLEER in the germline V gene. CDR3 nucleotides: TGCGCCAGCAGCCAAGGGCGACAGGGAAAAGCCCAAGGCGAGCAGTACTTC. Translation gives CASSQGRQGKAQGEQYF.

This chain joins TRBV5-4 and TRBJ2-5; 12 bases line up with TRBD2. V lost 3 bases, J lost 5 bases, and 5 bases stayed unmatched. Germline V gene data show CDR1 as SGHNT and CDR2 as YYREEE (reference sequence). The CDR3 sequence is 15 residues long. CDR3 DNA: TGTGCCAGCAGCTCTCGGACTAGCGGGATTGAGACCCAGTACTTC. Protein product: CASSSRTSGIETQYF.

This sequence joins TRBV6-4 and TRBJ2-1; TRBD1 is a possible D gene (7 bases). The CDR3 runs to 13 residues. The V end lost 4 bases, the J end lost 10 bases, and 14 bases lay between the germline ends. CDR1 is MRHNA, CDR2 SNTAGT, per germline. This chain's CDR3 is CASSAGDRREQFF. CDR3 coding DNA: TGTGCCAGCAGTGCGGGGGACAGAAGGGAGCAGTTCTTC.

The chain employs TRBV10-3 and TRBJ2-1, with a weak D call TRBD2 (5 bases). The CDR3 has 17 amino acids. The germline gives CDR1 ENHRY, CDR2 SYGVKD. V was cut by 0 bases and J by 0 bases, with 12 bases left in between. In DNA form, the CDR3 reads TGTGCCATCAGTGAGTCGATGCCGGGGTCCTCCTACAATGAGCAGTTCTTC. This encodes CAISESMPGSSYNEQFF.

This chain connects TRBV9 to TRBJ2-2; a weak D match, TRBD2 (5 bases). Germline V CDR1 and CDR2: SGDLS, YYNGEE. V gave up 3 bases and J gave up 0 bases, with 9 bases separating them. The CDR3 extends over 15 amino acids. Here the CDR3 DNA reads TGTGCCAGCAGCGGTAGCGCGACGAACACCGGGGAGCTGTTTTTT. It encodes CASSGSATNTGELFF.

Turning to this clone: The germline gene is not matched at one end of the junction; a read error may be the cause. The V and J genes are TRBV2 and TRBJ2-7; the D gene is possibly TRBD1 (7 bases). Per germline, CDR1 SNHLY and CDR2 FYNNEI. CDR3 length: 10 amino acids. The CDR3 DNA follows: TGTGCCAGCAGAGGGGGGACAGACAAGTTC. This sequence encodes CASRGGTDKF. The entire variable domain, with the rest obtained from reference TRBV2 and TRBJ2-7, is as follows: EPEVTQTPSHQVTQMGQEVILRCVPISNHLYFYWYRQILGQKVEFLVSFYNNEISEKSEIFDDQFSVERPDGSNFTLKIRSTKLEDSAMYFCASRGGTDKFGPGTRLTVT.

The J gene is TRBJ2-2, the V gene TRBV28; the match to TRBD1 covers 8 bases. Germline loops: CDR1 MDHEN, CDR2 SYDVKM. V trimming: 6 bases; J trimming: 6 bases; junction bases outside the gene matches: 9. This CDR3 comprises 15 residues. CDR3 residues: CASSQGAKSSGELFF. The CDR3 DNA is TGTGCCAGCAGCCAGGGGGCGAAAAGCTCCGGGGAGCTGTTTTTT. The variable domain in full, with the rest retrieved from reference TRBV28 and TRBJ2-2, is DVKVTQSSRYLVKRTGEKVFLECVQDMDHENMFWYRQDPGLGLRLIYFSYDVKMKEKGDIPEGYSVSREKKERFSLILESASTNQTSMYLCASSQGAKSSGELFFGEGSRLTVL.

V usage is TRBV27 and J usage is TRBJ1-5; 7 nucleotides line up with TRBD1. CDR1 and CDR2 (germline): MNHEY, SMNVEV (reference sequence). Trimming removed 6 bases from V and 3 bases from J; junction bases left unmatched: 5. CDR3 length equals 14 residues. This CDR3 is CASRHGTANQPQHF. CDR3 DNA sequence: TGTGCCAGCAGACACGGGACAGCCAATCAGCCCCAGCATTTT.

This chain connects TRBV7-3 to TRBJ2-3, with a weak D call TRBD2 (6 bases). CDR3 length equals 16 residues. Germline loops: CDR1 SGHTA, CDR2 FQGTGA. Trimming took 5 bases from V and 0 from J, leaving 15 bases between them. The CDR3 sequence: CASSHDIGTSTDTQYF. The CDR3 DNA sequence: TGTGCCAGCAGCCACGATATCGGGACTAGCACAGATACGCAGTATTTT.